A selection of T cell receptor beta chains follows, all from one sample in a study of T cells in Graves' hyperthyroidism and ophthalmopathy. TCRdb re-called the multiplex PCR reads through MiXCR, storing one row per CDR3 protein. There are more than 550,000 distinct CDR3 sequences in the sample; approximately 19% occur only once, and 16% lies in the top ten. Sequencing was carried out using blood. The receptors derive from a woman between 45 and 60 years old with Graves' hyperthyroidism that later progressed to Graves' ophthalmopathy. Each CDR3 is given without its conserved first and last residue. Fields, in order: V gene, J gene, CDR3 protein.

TRBV12-3/TRBV12-4	TRBJ1-1	ASSFFSANTEAF
TRBV3-1	TRBJ1-2	ASSQEEREGGYT
TRBV3-1	TRBJ1-2	ASSHLDGNYGYT
TRBV14	TRBJ2-7	ASSQGTVPYEQY
TRBV7-8	TRBJ2-3	ASSLSSALPTQY
TRBV6-1	TRBJ1-1	ASNPPTGNTEAF
TRBV6-1	TRBJ1-2	AAADTNYGYT
TRBV20-1	TRBJ2-3	SARNPSGAATDTQY
TRBV20-1	TRBJ2-7	SAQSGTSNDEQY
TRBV6-5	TRBJ1-5	ASSLDRDSQPQH
TRBV2	TRBJ1-4	ASSEFVDAGRKLF
TRBV4-1	TRBJ2-1	ASSSRWEQF
TRBV5-1	TRBJ1-2	ASRAPGQGGGYT
TRBV5-4	TRBJ2-5	ASSLGSGASRIETQY
TRBV2	TRBJ1-5	ASSEAGTESNQPQH
TRBV6-2/TRBV6-3	TRBJ1-2	ASSYSYIGQGFYGYT
TRBV28	TRBJ1-6	ASSSTGFSSPLH
TRBV2	TRBJ1-2	ASSEFVGLSYGYT
TRBV19	TRBJ1-2	ASTQPPGSPWGYGYT
TRBV7-3	TRBJ2-1	ASSLSGGISYNEQF
TRBV9	TRBJ1-1	ATGQGTSTEAF
TRBV6-2/TRBV6-3	TRBJ1-2	ASKADKGAAYGYT
TRBV19	TRBJ1-6	ASSTGDRYNSPLH
TRBV3-1	TRBJ1-2	ASSQPGQPNYGYT
TRBV19	TRBJ1-1	ASTDLQGSNTEAF
TRBV4-2	TRBJ2-1	ASSPWTRRGNEQF
TRBV7-7	TRBJ1-1	ASSSGYGTEAF
TRBV7-8	TRBJ1-4	ASKDVGEKLF
TRBV5-1	TRBJ1-4	ASSSLARSEKLF
TRBV6-9	TRBJ1-4	ASRRQDGQTNEKLF
TRBV11-2	TRBJ2-7	ASSLDPGQGGHEQY
TRBV13	TRBJ2-1	ASSSDIGQVNNEQF
TRBV29-1	TRBJ1-4	SVEDGQGATNEKLF
TRBV5-1	TRBJ2-7	ASSSGGGGHYSYEQY
TRBV2	TRBJ2-7	ASSDWSGHYEQY
TRBV3-1	TRBJ2-1	ASSSDPQGYNEQF
TRBV7-9	TRBJ1-6	AGSIRGTGEGSPLH
TRBV5-8	TRBJ2-2	ASKTGQANTGELF
TRBV11-2	TRBJ1-1	ASSSAGQGALAF
TRBV5-1	TRBJ2-3	ASSLALRNEGADTQY
TRBV12-3/TRBV12-4	TRBJ2-2	ASSHTGTGGTGELF
TRBV7-8	TRBJ2-2	ASSLGVISYGELF
TRBV3-1	TRBJ1-1	ASSPGTNTVAF
TRBV5-1	TRBJ2-2	ASSSGQGGTGELF
TRBV27	TRBJ2-7	ASMWGHEQY
TRBV6-5	TRBJ1-5	ASSYNRGDQPQH
TRBV5-1	TRBJ1-1	ASSPLSPDNTEAF
TRBV27	TRBJ1-1	ASSSYVMVLGEMNTEAF
TRBV5-1	TRBJ2-7	ASSSQTDRIYEQY
TRBV3-1	TRBJ1-5	ASSQDPPGEGNQPQH
TRBV5-5	TRBJ2-5	ASSLGTPRETQY